This section outlines one T cell receptor beta chain sequence together with its context. What it binds is not known. The sample belongs to a study of identical twins. Germline CDR1 is MNHNS and CDR2 is SASEGT. J lost 1 base, V lost 2 bases, and 2 bases had no gene match. The CDR3 totals 15 residues. TCRdb itself ran the 5' RACE reads through MiXCR, one entry per CDR3 protein. The table lists a few hundred thousand distinct CDR3 sequences, about 10% of them singletons. Study observations and caveats: Researchers caution that invariant MAIT and iNKT cells could partly confound zero-insertion analyses. Cross-sectional statistics underpinned the conclusions; the same donors were not followed.

The sequence derives from a woman between 50 and 59 years old in good health. Sequences were obtained from naive T cells sorted from blood. This chain links TRBV6-1 with TRBJ2-3, with 8 positions matching TRBD1. The CDR3: CASSEWDRRTDTQYF. The DNA for the CDR3 is TGTGCCAGCAGTGAATGGGACAGGCGCACAGATACGCAGTATTTT.